In this sample, the clone carrying this T cell receptor beta chain turned up a few times. This entry belongs to a study of T-cell memory formation after mild COVID-19. TCRdb reprocessed the 5' RACE reads with MiXCR, giving one entry per CDR3 protein. The data contain just under 350,000 distinct CDR3 sequences, 13% of them seen just once; the ten biggest clones take up around a fifth. The clonotype originates from a man between 18 and 35 years old who had mild COVID-19 (a few samples of this study predate the infection). Cell type and time point are not known. The material sequenced was PBMCs or a T cell subset sorted from them (not recorded which).

CDR3 bases: TGTGCCAGCAGTTTGCGGGAGGGCAATCAGCCCCAGCATTTT. Its translation is CASSLREGNQPQHF. This chain links TRBV12-3 or TRBV12-4 with TRBJ1-5; the D is unclear. Trimming removed 3 bases from V and 2 bases from J, with 8 bases in between. The length of the CDR3 is 14 residues.